This TCR beta chain was documented in a study of T cell repertoires in cytomegalovirus infection. Overall study context: Selected CMV epitopes included recently identified HLA-C-restricted ones as well as well-studied HLA-B-restricted ones.

Whole-study results and caveats: Using cumulative public TCR beta family frequency, the authors identified those who carried CMV together with the relevant HLA.

TCRdb independently ran MiXCR on the reads; one entry per CDR3 protein. The profile shows about 700,000 distinct CDR3 sequences, roughly 33% of them singletons. This clonotype was detected ten times or more. Its antigen is still unknown. This CDR3 comprises 17 residues. V dropped 7 bases and J dropped 4; count of bases not matched to a gene: 12. The germline V gene encodes CDR1 SGHTA and CDR2 FQGNSA. This TCR derives from a human donor in good health (CMV status not recorded). Some clones in this sample may be carry-over from other donors' samples. V gene TRBV7-2 combines with J gene TRBJ2-2; 10 bases match TRBD2. The source material was cultured PBMCs, sampled from culture after CMV antigen stimulation. The CDR3, as DNA: TGTGCCAGCACCCCGGGCAGCGGGAGGGCGAGCACCGGGGAGCTGTTTTTT. Residues: CASTPGSGRASTGELFF.